The 10 T cell receptor beta chains in this list originate from one sample, sequenced in a study of blood T cell repertoires in COVID-19. Repertoires were generated with immunoSEQ multiplex PCR, while TCRdb's copy carries only in-frame clones and drops some. Of approximately 170,000 clones in the sample, around nine tenths are singletons; the top ten hold less than 3.5%. The source material was peripheral blood. The receptors here all came from a man aged 65 to 85 with acute or convalescent COVID-19.

This clone was recorded a few times. The germline gene is not matched at one end of the junction; a read error may be the cause. The chain uses TRBV5-5 and TRBJ2-7; 11 bases are a match to TRBD2. Germline-derived CDR1 and CDR2 are SGHKS and YYEKEE (reference sequence). The CDR3 covers 15 residues. This CDR3 reads CASSWRTSGGYGQYF. Here the CDR3 DNA reads TGTGCCAGCAGCTGGCGAACTAGCGGGGGATACGGGCAGTACTTC. The full variable domain, rest sourced from reference TRBV5-5 and TRBJ2-7, is DAGVTQSPTHLIKTRGQQVTLRCSPISGHKSVSWYQQVLGQGPQFIFQYYEKEERGRGNFPDRFSARQFPNYSSELNVNALLLGDSALYLCASSWRTSGGYGQYFGPGTRLTVT.

In its sample, this clone was seen once. The rearrangement joins TRBV7-3 to TRBJ1-1, with 8 nucleotides matching TRBD1. Germline V lookup: CDR1 SGHTA, CDR2 FQGTGA. CDR3 length equals 13 residues. With V trimmed by 8 bases and J by 1 base, 3 bases remained unmatched. The CDR3 here is CASAGQANTEAFF. The CDR3 nucleotides read TGTGCCAGCGCGGGACAGGCGAACACTGAAGCTTTCTTT.

CDR3 region: CASSLDSAKNIQYF. CDR3 DNA sequence: TGCGCCAGCAGCCTGGACTCGGCCAAAAACATTCAGTACTTC. This rearrangement joins TRBV5-1 to TRBJ2-4, with D possibly TRBD2 on 5 matching bases. Trimming cost V 4 bases and J 1 base, with 9 bases left between them. The CDR3 has 14 residues. CDR1 and CDR2 from the germline V gene are SGHRS and YFSETQ.

The chain couples TRBV5-1 to TRBJ1-4; no clear D gene. The CDR3 runs 15 residues. V lost 1 base, J lost 1 base, and 8 bases lay in between. The germline CDR1 and CDR2 sequences are SGHRS and YFSETQ. CDR3 loop: CASSLHGVTNEKLFF. DNA for the CDR3: TGCGCCAGCAGCTTGCACGGGGTAACTAATGAAAAACTGTTTTTT.

This sequence joins TRBV28 and TRBJ1-2; 7 nucleotides align to TRBD1. The germline CDR1 and CDR2 sequences are MDHEN and SYDVKM. The trim removed 5 bases at V and 3 bases at J, leaving 9 bases unmatched. CDR3 length: 15 amino acids. The CDR3 region has the DNA TGTGCCAGCAGTCGACTCGACAGGGATTACTATGGCTACACCTTC. Amino acid sequence: CASSRLDRDYYGYTF.

This chain links TRBV29-1 with TRBJ2-1; 7 bases line up with TRBD1. V dropped 5 bases and J dropped 4; count of bases not matched to a gene: 14. The CDR3 has 16 amino acids. Germline CDR1 reads SQVTM; CDR2 reads ANQGSEA. The CDR3 spells CSVRPLSGTEYNEQFF. In nucleotides, the CDR3 is TGCAGCGTTCGACCCTTAAGTGGGACAGAGTACAATGAGCAGTTCTTC.

The J gene is TRBJ2-1, the V gene TRBV6-5, with 12 bases fitting TRBD2. The CDR3 is made up of 13 amino acids. V lost 8 bases to trimming and J lost 4 bases; unmatched junction nucleotides: 0. In germline, CDR1 is MNHEY, CDR2 SVGAGI. The CDR3 bases are TGTGCCAGCGGACTAGCGGGGTACAATGAGCAGTTCTTC. Amino acids: CASGLAGYNEQFF.

This chain joins TRBV5-1 and TRBJ1-3; 7 bases are shared with TRBD1. Germline V CDR1 and CDR2: SGHRS, YFSETQ. The CDR3 is 18 residues long. With 0 bases clipped from V and 0 bases from J, the junction kept 9 bases outside the gene matches. CDR3 sequence (DNA): TGCGCCAGCAGCTTGGTTCCGACAGGGACCATCTCTGGAAACACCATATATTTT. This codes for CASSLVPTGTISGNTIYF. The whole variable domain, remainder taken from reference TRBV5-1 and TRBJ1-3, is KAGVTQTPRYLIKTRGQQVTLSCSPISGHRSVSWYQQTPGQGLQFLFEYFSETQRNKGNFPGRFSGRQFSNSRSEMNVSTLELGDSALYLCASSLVPTGTISGNTIYFGEGSWLTVV.

The chain joins TRBV5-1 to TRBJ2-2, with D perhaps matching TRBD1 (6 bases). The germline CDR1 and CDR2 sequences are SGHRS and YFSETQ. CDR3 length equals 13 residues. V was shortened by 5 bases and J by 7 bases, with 12 bases between the two germline ends. This CDR3 reads CASSIQGNGELFF. The CDR3, as DNA: TGCGCCAGCAGTATACAGGGAAACGGGGAGCTGTTTTTT.

The count of this clone is one. V is TRBV5-1 and J is TRBJ2-2, with TRBD1 identical over 7 bases. Germline trimming cut 7 bases from V and 1 base from J; bases unmatched to any gene: 7. CDR3 length equals 15 residues. Germline CDR1 is SGHRS and CDR2 is YFSETQ. CDR3 in amino acids: CASAKGGRNTGELFF. Here the CDR3 DNA reads TGCGCCAGCGCTAAAGGGGGCCGGAACACCGGGGAGCTGTTTTTT.